The clone carrying this TCR beta chain was detected many times. As yet, its antigen is unknown. TCRdb used MiXCR to reprocess the 5' RACE reads, holding one entry per CDR3 protein. Among some 120,000 distinct CDR3 sequences listed, about 7.4% were seen once. The CDR3 has 15 amino acids. The ends were cut back, 4 bases at V and 6 bases at J, with 16 bases in the middle. Germline V lookup: CDR1 SGHTA, CDR2 FQGNSA. The sample is drawn from a study of T cells after yellow fever vaccination. Study outcomes and limitations: Clones from primary vaccination mostly reappeared after the booster (around 96% CD4, roughly 87% CD8).

The TCR originated in a young man who received the YFV17D yellow fever vaccine. Sequenced here: CD4+ T cells sorted from PBMCs, sampled roughly 10 days after the first yellow fever vaccination. The rearrangement uses TRBV7-2 and TRBJ1-5; no firm D call. Written as DNA, the CDR3 is TGTGCCAGCAGCTGGGATCCCAACCTCGGTCAGCCCCAGCATTTT. Amino acids: CASSWDPNLGQPQHF.